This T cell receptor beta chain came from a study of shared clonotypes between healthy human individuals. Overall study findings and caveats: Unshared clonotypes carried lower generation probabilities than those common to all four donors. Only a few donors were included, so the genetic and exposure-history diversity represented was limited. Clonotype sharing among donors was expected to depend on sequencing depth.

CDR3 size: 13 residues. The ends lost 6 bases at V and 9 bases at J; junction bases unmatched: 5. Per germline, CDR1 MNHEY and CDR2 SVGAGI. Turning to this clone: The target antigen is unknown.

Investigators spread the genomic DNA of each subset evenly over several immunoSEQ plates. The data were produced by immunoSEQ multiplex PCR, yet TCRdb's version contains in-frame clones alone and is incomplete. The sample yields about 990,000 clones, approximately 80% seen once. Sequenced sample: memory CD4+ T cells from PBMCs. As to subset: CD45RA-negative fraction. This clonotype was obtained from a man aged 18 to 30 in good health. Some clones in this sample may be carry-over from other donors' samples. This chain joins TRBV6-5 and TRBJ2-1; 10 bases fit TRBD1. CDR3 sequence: CASRRGTGAEQFF. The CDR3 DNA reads TGTGCCAGCAGACGTGGGACAGGGGCTGAGCAGTTCTTC.